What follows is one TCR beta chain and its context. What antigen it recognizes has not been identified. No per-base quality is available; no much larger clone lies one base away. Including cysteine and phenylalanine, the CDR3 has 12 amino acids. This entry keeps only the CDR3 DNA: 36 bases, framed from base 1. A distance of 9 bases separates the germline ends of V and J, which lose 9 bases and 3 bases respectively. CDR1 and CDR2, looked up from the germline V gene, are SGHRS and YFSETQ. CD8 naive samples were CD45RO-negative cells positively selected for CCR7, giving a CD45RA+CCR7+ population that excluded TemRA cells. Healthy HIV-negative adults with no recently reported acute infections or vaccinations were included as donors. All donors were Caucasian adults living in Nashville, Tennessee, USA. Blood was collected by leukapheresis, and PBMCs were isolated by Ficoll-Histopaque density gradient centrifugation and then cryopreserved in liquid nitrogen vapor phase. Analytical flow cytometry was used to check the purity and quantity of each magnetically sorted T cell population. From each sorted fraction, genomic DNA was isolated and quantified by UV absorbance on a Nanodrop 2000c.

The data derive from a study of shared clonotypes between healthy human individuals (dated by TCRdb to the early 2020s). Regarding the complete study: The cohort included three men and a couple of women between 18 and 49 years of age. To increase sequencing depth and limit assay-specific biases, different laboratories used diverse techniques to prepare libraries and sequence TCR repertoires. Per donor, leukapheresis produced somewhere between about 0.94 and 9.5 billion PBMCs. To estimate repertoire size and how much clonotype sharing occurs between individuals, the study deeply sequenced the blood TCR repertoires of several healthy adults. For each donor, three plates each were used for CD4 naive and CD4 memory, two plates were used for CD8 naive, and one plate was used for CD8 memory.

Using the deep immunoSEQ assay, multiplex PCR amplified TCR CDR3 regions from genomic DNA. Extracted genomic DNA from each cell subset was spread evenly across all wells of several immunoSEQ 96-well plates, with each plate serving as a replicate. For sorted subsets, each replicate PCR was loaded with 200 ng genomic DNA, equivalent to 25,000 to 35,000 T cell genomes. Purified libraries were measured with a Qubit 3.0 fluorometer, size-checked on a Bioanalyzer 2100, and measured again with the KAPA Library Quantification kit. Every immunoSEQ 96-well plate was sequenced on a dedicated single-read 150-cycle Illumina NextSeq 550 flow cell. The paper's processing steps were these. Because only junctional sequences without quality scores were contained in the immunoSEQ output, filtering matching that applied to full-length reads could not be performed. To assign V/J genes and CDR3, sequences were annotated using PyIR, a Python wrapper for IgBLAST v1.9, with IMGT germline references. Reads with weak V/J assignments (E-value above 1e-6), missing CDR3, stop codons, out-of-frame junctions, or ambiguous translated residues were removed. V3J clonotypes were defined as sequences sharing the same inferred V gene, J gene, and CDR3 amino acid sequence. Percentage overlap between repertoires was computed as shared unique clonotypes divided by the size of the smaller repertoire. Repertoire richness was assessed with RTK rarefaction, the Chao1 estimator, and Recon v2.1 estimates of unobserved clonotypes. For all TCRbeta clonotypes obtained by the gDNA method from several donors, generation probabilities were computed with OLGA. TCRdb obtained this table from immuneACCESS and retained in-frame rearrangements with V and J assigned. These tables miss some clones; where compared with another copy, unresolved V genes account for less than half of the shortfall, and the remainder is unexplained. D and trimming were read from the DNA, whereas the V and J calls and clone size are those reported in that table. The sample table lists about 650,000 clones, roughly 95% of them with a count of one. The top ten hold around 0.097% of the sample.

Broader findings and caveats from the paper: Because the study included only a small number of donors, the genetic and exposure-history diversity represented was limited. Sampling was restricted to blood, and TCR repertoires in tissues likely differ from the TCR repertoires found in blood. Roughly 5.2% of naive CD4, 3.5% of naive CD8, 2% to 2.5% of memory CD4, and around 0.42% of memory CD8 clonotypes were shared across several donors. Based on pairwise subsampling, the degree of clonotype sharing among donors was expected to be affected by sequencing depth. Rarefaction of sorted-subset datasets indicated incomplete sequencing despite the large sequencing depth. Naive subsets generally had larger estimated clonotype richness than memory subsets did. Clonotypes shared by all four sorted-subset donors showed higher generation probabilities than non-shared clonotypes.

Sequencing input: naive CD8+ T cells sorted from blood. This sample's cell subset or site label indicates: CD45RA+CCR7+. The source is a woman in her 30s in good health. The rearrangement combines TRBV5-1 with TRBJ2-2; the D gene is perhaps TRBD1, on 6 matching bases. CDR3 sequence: CATPGDTGELFF. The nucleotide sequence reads TGCGCCACACCAGGGGACACCGGGGAGCTGTTTTTT.